This T cell receptor (beta chain) is drawn from a study of CD8 T cells in ankylosing spondylitis. Study-level points and caveats: Before this, some motif variants had been reported in reactive arthritis synovial fluid and blood. Within peripheral blood, clones linked to disease were CD8+ and relatively rare. Matched ankylosing spondylitis synovial fluid reportedly contained a significantly enriched population of disease-linked clones.

In germline, CDR1 is LGHNA, CDR2 YNFKEQ. The CDR3 contains 15 residues. Trimming took off 3 bases at V and 11 bases at J, with 21 bases between the two ends. Scientists made TCR beta libraries using quantitative 5'-RACE with molecular barcodes. TCRdb reanalysed the 5' RACE reads using MiXCR and keeps one entry per CDR3 protein. This table has some 150,000 distinct CDR3 sequences, around 42% appearing once. Comments on this clonotype: Its antigen remains unidentified.

Input material: synovial fluid, either unsorted or a sorted T cell fraction (not recorded which). The chain couples TRBV4-2 to TRBJ2-3; a weak D match, TRBD2 (5 bases). This receptor was taken from a male donor with ankylosing spondylitis. The CDR3 sequence is CASSHPLQDSGMQYF. In DNA form, the CDR3 reads TGTGCCAGCAGCCATCCCTTGCAGGACTCCGGTATGCAGTATTTT.